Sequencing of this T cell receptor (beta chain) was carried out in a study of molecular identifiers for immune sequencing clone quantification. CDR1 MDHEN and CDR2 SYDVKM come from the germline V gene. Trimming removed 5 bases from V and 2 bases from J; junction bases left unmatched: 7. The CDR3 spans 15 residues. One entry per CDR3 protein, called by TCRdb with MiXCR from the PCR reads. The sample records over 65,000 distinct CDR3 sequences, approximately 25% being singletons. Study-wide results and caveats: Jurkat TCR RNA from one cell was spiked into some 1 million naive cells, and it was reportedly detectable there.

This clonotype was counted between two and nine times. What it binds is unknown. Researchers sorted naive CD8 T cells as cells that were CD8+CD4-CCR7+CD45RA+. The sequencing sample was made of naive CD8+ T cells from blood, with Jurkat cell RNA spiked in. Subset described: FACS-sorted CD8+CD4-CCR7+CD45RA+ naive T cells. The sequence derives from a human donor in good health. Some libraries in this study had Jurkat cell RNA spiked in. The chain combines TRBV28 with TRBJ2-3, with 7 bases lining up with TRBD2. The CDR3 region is CASSASGALTDTQYF. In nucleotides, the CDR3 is TGTGCCAGCAGTGCCAGCGGGGCGCTCACAGATACGCAGTATTTT.